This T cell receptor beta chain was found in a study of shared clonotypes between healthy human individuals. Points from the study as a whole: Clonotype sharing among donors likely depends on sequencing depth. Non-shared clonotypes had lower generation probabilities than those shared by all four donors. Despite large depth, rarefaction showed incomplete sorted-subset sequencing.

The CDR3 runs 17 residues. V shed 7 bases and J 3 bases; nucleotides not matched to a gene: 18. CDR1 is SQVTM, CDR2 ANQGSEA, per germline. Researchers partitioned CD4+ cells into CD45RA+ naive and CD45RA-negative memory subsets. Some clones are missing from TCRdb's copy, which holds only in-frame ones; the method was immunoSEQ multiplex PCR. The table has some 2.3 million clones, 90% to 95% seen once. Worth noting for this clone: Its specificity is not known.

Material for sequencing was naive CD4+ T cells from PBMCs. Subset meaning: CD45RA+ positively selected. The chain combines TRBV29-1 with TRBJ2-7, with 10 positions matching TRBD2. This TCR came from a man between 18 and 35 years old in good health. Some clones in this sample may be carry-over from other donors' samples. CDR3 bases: TGCAGCGCAACGACGGGGTCCCCTAGCGGGAGATTCTACGAGCAGTACTTC. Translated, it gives CSATTGSPSGRFYEQYF.